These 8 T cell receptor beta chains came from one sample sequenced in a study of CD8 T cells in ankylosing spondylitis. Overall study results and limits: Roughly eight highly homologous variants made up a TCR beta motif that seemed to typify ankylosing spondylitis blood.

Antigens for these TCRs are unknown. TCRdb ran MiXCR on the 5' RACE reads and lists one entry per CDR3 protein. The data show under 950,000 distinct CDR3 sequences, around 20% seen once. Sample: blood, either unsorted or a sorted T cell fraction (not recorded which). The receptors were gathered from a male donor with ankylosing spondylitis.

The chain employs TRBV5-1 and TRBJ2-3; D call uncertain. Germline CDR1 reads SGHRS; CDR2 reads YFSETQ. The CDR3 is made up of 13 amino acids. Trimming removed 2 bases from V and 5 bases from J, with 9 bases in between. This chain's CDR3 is CASSLKGGDTQYF. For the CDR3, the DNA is TGCGCCAGCAGCTTAAAGGGTGGAGATACGCAGTATTTT. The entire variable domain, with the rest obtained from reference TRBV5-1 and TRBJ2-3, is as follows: KAGVTQTPRYLIKTRGQQVTLSCSPISGHRSVSWYQQTPGQGLQFLFEYFSETQRNKGNFPGRFSGRQFSNSRSEMNVSTLELGDSALYLCASSLKGGDTQYFGPGTRLTVL.

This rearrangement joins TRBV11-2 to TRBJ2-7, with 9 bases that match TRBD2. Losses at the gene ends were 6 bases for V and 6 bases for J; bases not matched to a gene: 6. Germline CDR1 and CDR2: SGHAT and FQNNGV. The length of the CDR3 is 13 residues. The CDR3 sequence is CASRFSGSLEQYF. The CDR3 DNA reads TGTGCCAGCAGATTTAGCGGGAGCCTCGAGCAGTACTTC. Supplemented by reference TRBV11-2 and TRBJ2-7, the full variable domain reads EAGVAQSPRYKIIEKRQSVAFWCNPISGHATLYWYQQILGQGPKLLIQFQNNGVVDDSQLPKDRFSAERLKGVDSTLKIQPAKLEDSAVYLCASRFSGSLEQYFGPGTRLTVT.

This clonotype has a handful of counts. This CDR3 reads CATSRDRTVAVNTGELFF. The CDR3 nucleotides are TGTGCCACCAGCAGAGATAGAACCGTTGCGGTAAACACCGGGGAGCTGTTTTTT. V gene TRBV15 combines with J gene TRBJ2-2; D call uncertain. CDR1 is LNHNV and CDR2 is YYDKDF in the germline V gene (reference sequence). Trimming pared 0 bases from V and 2 bases from J, leaving 16 bases between. The CDR3 is 18 amino acids.

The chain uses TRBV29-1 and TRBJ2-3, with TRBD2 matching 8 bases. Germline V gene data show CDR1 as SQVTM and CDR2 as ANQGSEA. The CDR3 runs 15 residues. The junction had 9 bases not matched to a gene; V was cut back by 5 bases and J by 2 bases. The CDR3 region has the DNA TGCAGCGTTAACGGGTATAGCGGGGTCACAGATACGCAGTATTTT. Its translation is CSVNGYSGVTDTQYF.

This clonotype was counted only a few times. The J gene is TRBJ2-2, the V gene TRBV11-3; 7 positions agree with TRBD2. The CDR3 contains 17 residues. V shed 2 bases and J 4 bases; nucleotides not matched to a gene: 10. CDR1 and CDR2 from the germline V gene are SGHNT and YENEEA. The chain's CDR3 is CASSLPRGRSSTGELFF. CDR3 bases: TGTGCCAGCAGCTTACCGCGGGGGAGGTCGAGCACCGGGGAGCTGTTTTTT. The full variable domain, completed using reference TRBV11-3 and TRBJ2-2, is EAGVVQSPRYKIIEKKQPVAFWCNPISGHNTLYWYLQNLGQGPELLIRYENEEAVDDSQLPKDRFSAERLKGVDSTLKIQPAELGDSAVYLCASSLPRGRSSTGELFFGEGSRLTVL.

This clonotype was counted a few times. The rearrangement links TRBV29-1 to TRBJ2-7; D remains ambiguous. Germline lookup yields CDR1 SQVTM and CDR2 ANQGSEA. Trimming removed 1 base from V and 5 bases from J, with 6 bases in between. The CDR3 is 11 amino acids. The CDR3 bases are TGCAGCGTTGAAGTGAGAGACGAGCAGTACTTC. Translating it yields CSVEVRDEQYF.

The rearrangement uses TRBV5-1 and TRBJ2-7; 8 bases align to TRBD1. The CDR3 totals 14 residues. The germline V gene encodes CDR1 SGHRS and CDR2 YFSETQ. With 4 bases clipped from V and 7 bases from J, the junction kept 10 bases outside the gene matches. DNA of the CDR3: TGCGCCAGCAGCATAGTCCAGGGGGCGGGGGAGCAGTACTTC. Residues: CASSIVQGAGEQYF. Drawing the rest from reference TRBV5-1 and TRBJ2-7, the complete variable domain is KAGVTQTPRYLIKTRGQQVTLSCSPISGHRSVSWYQQTPGQGLQFLFEYFSETQRNKGNFPGRFSGRQFSNSRSEMNVSTLELGDSALYLCASSIVQGAGEQYFGPGTRLTVT.

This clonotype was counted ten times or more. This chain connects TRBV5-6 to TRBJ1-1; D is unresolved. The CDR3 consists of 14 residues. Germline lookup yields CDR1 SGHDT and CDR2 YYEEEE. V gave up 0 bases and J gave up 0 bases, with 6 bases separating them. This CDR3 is CASSLVGLNTEAFF. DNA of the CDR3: TGTGCCAGCAGCTTGGTGGGCCTGAACACTGAAGCTTTCTTT.